Sequencing of this T cell receptor beta chain was carried out in a study of human T cells and chemical hapten exposure. This sample's time point: pre-sensitization, week 0. Stated treatment: therapeutic diphenylcyclopropenone sensitization with weekly scalp DPC. TCRdb passed the RACE reads through MiXCR, listing each CDR3 protein once. Seen here are fewer than 150,000 distinct CDR3 sequences, roughly 13% observed once, and the top ten hold around 2.7%. The CDR3 covers 17 residues. Germline CDR1 reads GTSNPN; CDR2 reads SVGIG (reference sequence). V lost 4 bases and J lost 2, with 21 bases in between. The material sequenced was whole blood, taken in connection with sensitization to the hapten diphenylcyclopropenone (DPC). The sequence was obtained from a woman in her late teens or twenties with alopecia areata. Some clones in this sample may be carry-over from other donors' samples. The chain has TRBV30 and TRBJ1-3, with D perhaps matching TRBD1 (6 bases). CDR3 sequence: CAWIPLWRGNAGNTIYF. The DNA of the CDR3 is TGTGCCTGGATCCCTCTCTGGAGGGGGAATGCTGGAAACACCATATATTTT.